These 28 T cell receptor beta chains share one sample of origin, sequenced in a study of chemoradiotherapy in HPV16-positive cancers. The protocol was immunoSEQ multiplex PCR, while the TCRdb copy is restricted to in-frame clones and leaves out a portion. There are roughly 2,000 clones in the sample; 73% occur only once, and around 30% lies in the top ten. The specimen was collected from a patient who underwent chemoradiotherapy. These receptors were collected from a human donor with HPV-associated anogenital cancer.

This clone was observed once. Written as DNA, the CDR3 is TGTGCCAGCAGCTTAGACAGGGCTACCTACAATGAGCAGTTCTTC. It translates to CASSLDRATYNEQFF. This chain joins TRBV7-2 and TRBJ2-1, with D possibly TRBD1 on 6 matching bases. Per the germline V gene, CDR1 is SGHTA and CDR2 is FQGNSA. The CDR3 loop spans 15 amino acids. Trimming stripped 1 base from V and 2 bases from J, with 9 bases between.

The chain combines TRBV6-1 with TRBJ1-1; TRBD1 is a possible D gene (6 bases). Germline V gene sequence: CDR1 MNHNS, CDR2 SASEGT. Between the trimmed V and J ends, which lost 10 bases and 2 bases, there was a span of 20 bases. This CDR3 spans 15 amino acids. CDR3 nucleotides: TGTGCCACTTGGGGCGCCGGGACAATAAACACTGAAGCTTTCTTT. This translates into CATWGAGTINTEAFF.

The chain uses TRBV9 and TRBJ2-6, with D maybe TRBD2 (5 bases). CDR1 is SGDLS, CDR2 YYNGEE, per germline. Trimming cost V 4 bases and J 0 bases, with 11 bases left between them. This CDR3 is built from 16 residues. CDR3 sequence: CASSPTGNSGANVLTF. In nucleotides, the CDR3 is TGTGCCAGCAGCCCCACCGGGAACTCTGGGGCCAACGTCCTGACTTTC.

This sequence joins TRBV18 and TRBJ2-6; D uncertain. The germline V gene encodes CDR1 KGHSH and CDR2 LQKENI. The CDR3 is 17 amino acids. Trimming took 0 bases from V and 0 from J, leaving 9 bases between them. This CDR3 is CASSPPGGRSGANVLTF. The CDR3, as DNA: TGTGCCAGCTCACCACCCGGCGGACGCTCTGGGGCCAACGTCCTGACTTTC.

The chain employs TRBV10-2 and TRBJ2-7, with 10 bases that match TRBD2. This CDR3 has 13 residues. Trimming at V came to 10 bases and at J to 3 bases, leaving 6 bases not matched to a gene. Germline assignment: CDR1 WSHSY and CDR2 SAAADI. CDR3 protein: CATRLAGDYEQYF. The CDR3 region has the DNA TGCGCCACCAGGCTAGCGGGGGACTACGAGCAGTACTTC.

As DNA, the CDR3 is TGTGCCAGCAGGAAGGGGACTTTCAACAATGAGCAGTTCTTC. Protein product: CASRKGTFNNEQFF. The V gene is TRBV27, the J gene TRBJ2-1, with D possibly TRBD2 on 6 matching bases. CDR1 is MNHEY and CDR2 is SMNVEV in the germline V gene (reference sequence). This CDR3 contains 14 residues. V was cut by 6 bases and J by 5 bases, with 14 bases left in between.

In regard to this clone: A read error is likely, as this CDR3 ends without the conserved phenylalanine or tryptophan. The limits of the CDR3 on the DNA are not certain, so only TCRdb's listed CDR3 is given. The rearrangement links TRBV5-6 to TRBJ1-2; no check of the table's D call, TRBD1, against the DNA was made. The germline CDR1 and CDR2 sequences are SGHDT and YYEEEE. A total of 13 residues make up the CDR3, ends included. CDR3 region: CASSVAGTGAVTG.

This chain connects TRBV6-5 to TRBJ2-3, with 9 bases matching TRBD2. The length of the CDR3 is 15 residues. Germline V gene lookup returns CDR1 MNHEY and CDR2 SVGAGI. Trimming at V came to 4 bases and at J to 2 bases, leaving 4 bases not matched to a gene. CDR3 sequence: CASSLAGALTDTQYF. Written as DNA, the CDR3 is TGTGCCAGCAGTTTAGCGGGGGCCCTCACAGATACGCAGTATTTT.

V is TRBV5-6 and J is TRBJ2-7; 7 bases fit TRBD1. Germline V gives CDR1 SGHDT, CDR2 YYEEEE. The CDR3 spans 12 residues. J was trimmed by 2 bases and V by 6 bases; bases with no gene match: 2. The CDR3 bases are TGTGCCAGCAACAGGGGAACCTACGAGCAGTACTTC. This sequence encodes CASNRGTYEQYF.

The rearrangement joins TRBV11-3 to TRBJ2-3, with D possibly being TRBD1 (6 bases). Germline-derived CDR1 and CDR2 are SGHNT and YENEEA. Trimming left V 5 bases short and J 4 bases short, with 13 bases between. The CDR3 length is 14 residues. CDR3 loop: CASSPRQAPDTQYF. The CDR3 coding sequence is TGTGCCAGCAGCCCCAGACAGGCCCCAGATACGCAGTATTTT.

This chain links TRBV7-9 with TRBJ1-6; 8 nucleotides line up with TRBD1. This CDR3 region has 17 residues. CDR1 is SEHNR and CDR2 is FQNEAQ in the germline V gene (reference sequence). V gave up 4 bases and J gave up 9 bases; unmatched junction bases: 14. The CDR3 region has the DNA TGTGCCAGCAGCTACCACCCCCAAGCAGGGGGCTTTTCACCCCTCCACTTT. Translating it yields CASSYHPQAGGFSPLHF.

CDR3 in amino acids: CASSTGAAEGHGKLFF. The CDR3 bases are TGTGCCAGTAGTACGGGGGCCGCGGAGGGGCATGGAAAACTGTTTTTT. The V and J genes are TRBV19 and TRBJ1-4; D is perhaps TRBD1 (6 bases). The CDR3 contains 16 residues. V was trimmed by 4 bases and J by 10 bases, leaving 22 bases between them. In germline, CDR1 is LNHDA, CDR2 SQIVND (reference sequence). The entire variable domain, with the rest obtained from reference TRBV19 and TRBJ1-4, is as follows: DGGITQSPKYLFRKEGQNVTLSCEQNLNHDAMYWYRQDPGQGLRLIYYSQIVNDFQKGDIAEGYSVSREKKESFPLTVTSAQKNPTAFYLCASSTGAAEGHGKLFFGSGTQLSVL.

This chain uses TRBV11-2 with TRBJ2-3; D is perhaps TRBD2 (6 bases). From germline, CDR1 is SGHAT and CDR2 FQNNGV. The CDR3 totals 14 residues. The germline V and J ends were trimmed by 6 bases and 2 bases, with 12 bases remaining between them. This CDR3 is CASRMGGSTDTQYF. Here the CDR3 DNA reads TGTGCCAGCAGGATGGGAGGCTCCACAGATACGCAGTATTTT. Drawing the rest from reference TRBV11-2 and TRBJ2-3, the complete variable domain is EAGVAQSPRYKIIEKRQSVAFWCNPISGHATLYWYQQILGQGPKLLIQFQNNGVVDDSQLPKDRFSAERLKGVDSTLKIQPAKLEDSAVYLCASRMGGSTDTQYFGPGTRLTVL.

The chain links TRBV5-6 to TRBJ2-7; 7 nucleotides match TRBD1. V was pared by 2 bases and J by 3 bases, with 5 bases of the junction left unmatched. The CDR3 is 14 amino acids. The germline CDR1 and CDR2 sequences are SGHDT and YYEEEE. DNA of the CDR3: TGTGCCAGCAGCTTTAGACAGGGCGGCTACGAGCAGTACTTC. As protein: CASSFRQGGYEQYF.

V usage is TRBV5-1 and J usage is TRBJ1-2; D may be TRBD1 (6 bases). V dropped 1 base and J dropped 6 bases, with 10 bases sitting between them. The CDR3 length is 13 residues. Germline CDR1 and CDR2: SGHRS and YFSETQ. The CDR3 DNA follows: TGCGCCAGCAGCTTGACAGGGTATGATGGCTACACCTTC. This translates into CASSLTGYDGYTF.

This CDR3 is CASSQGSNQPQHF. The CDR3 DNA is TGTGCCAGCAGTCAGGGGAGCAATCAGCCCCAGCATTTT. The chain has TRBV6-1 and TRBJ1-5, with a weak D call TRBD1 (6 bases). The CDR3 is 13 residues long. Germline CDR1 MNHNS, CDR2 SASEGT. V lost 5 bases to trimming and J lost 1 base, with 6 bases between them.

This chain links TRBV27 with TRBJ1-5; the D gene is possibly TRBD1 (6 bases). With 6 bases removed from V and 2 bases from J, the gap between germline ends came to 17 bases. Germline CDR1 and CDR2: MNHEY and SMNVEV (reference sequence). The CDR3 runs 16 residues. CDR3 in amino acids: CASRRDTRVGNQPQHF. In DNA form, the CDR3 reads TGTGCCAGCAGGCGGGACACCCGGGTTGGCAATCAGCCCCAGCATTTT.

This clone appeared a few times. This sequence joins TRBV5-1 and TRBJ1-4, with a possible D match to TRBD1 (5 bases). The CDR3 extends over 15 amino acids. CDR1 is SGHRS and CDR2 is YFSETQ in the germline V gene. Trimming took off 5 bases at V and 8 bases at J, with 19 bases between the two ends. The CDR3 loop reads CASSNSGARGEKLFF. The CDR3, as DNA: TGCGCCAGCAGTAACTCTGGTGCTAGGGGCGAAAAACTGTTTTTT.

The rearrangement joins TRBV9 to TRBJ1-3, with D uncertain. There are 16 residues in the CDR3. Germline V CDR1 and CDR2: SGDLS, YYNGEE. Trimming shortened V by 2 bases and J by 0 bases, and 12 bases separated the two germline ends. The CDR3 nucleotides read TGTGCCAGCAGCGTTGATCCAGGCGACTCTGGAAACACCATATATTTT. It encodes CASSVDPGDSGNTIYF. Full variable domain (remainder filled in from reference TRBV9 and TRBJ1-3): DSGVTQTPKHLITATGQRVTLRCSPRSGDLSVYWYQQSLDQGLQFLIQYYNGEERAKGNILERFSAQQFPDLHSELNLSSLELGDSALYFCASSVDPGDSGNTIYFGEGSWLTVV.

This clone was seen just once. The chain uses TRBV9 and TRBJ1-3; a weak D match, TRBD1 (5 bases). Trimming took off 4 bases at V and 4 bases at J, with 9 bases between the two ends. Germline V gene lookup returns CDR1 SGDLS and CDR2 YYNGEE. The CDR3 covers 13 residues. This CDR3 is CASSQEGGNTIYF. CDR3 nucleotides: TGTGCCAGCAGCCAAGAGGGGGGAAACACCATATATTTT.

This clone has more than one count but fewer than ten. The V call is TRBV30, the J call TRBJ2-5; no clear D. Germline V gene sequence: CDR1 GTSNPN, CDR2 SVGIG (reference sequence). V lost 4 bases and J lost 5, with 11 bases in between. The CDR3 is 12 amino acids. The chain's CDR3 is CAWNRYLETQYF. In DNA, the CDR3 is TGTGCCTGGAATCGGTACTTGGAGACCCAGTACTTC.

This chain uses TRBV5-6 with TRBJ1-5, with 7 positions matching TRBD1. CDR3 length: 15 residues. Trimming cost V 0 bases and J 7 bases; bases outside gene matches: 7. Germline lookup yields CDR1 SGHDT and CDR2 YYEEEE. DNA of the CDR3: TGTGCCAGCAGCTTGGCCGACAGGGTAAGCCAGCCCCAGCATTTT. As protein: CASSLADRVSQPQHF.

V and J are TRBV9 and TRBJ1-6; D remains ambiguous. The CDR3 is made up of 15 amino acids. V lost 0 bases to trimming and J lost 9 bases, with 13 bases between them. CDR1 SGDLS and CDR2 YYNGEE come from the germline V gene. CDR3: CASSVEGRTSSPLHF. CDR3 DNA sequence: TGTGCCAGCAGCGTAGAAGGACGGACTAGTTCACCCCTCCACTTT.

In its sample, this clone was seen a few times. This chain connects TRBV19 to TRBJ2-7; TRBD1 is a possible D gene (5 bases). The germline V gene has CDR1 LNHDA and CDR2 SQIVND (reference sequence). The CDR3 loop spans 13 amino acids. V was shortened by 7 bases and J by 2 bases, with 12 bases between the two germline ends. CDR3 region: CASTVGQTYEQYF. In nucleotides, the CDR3 is TGTGCCAGTACAGTGGGGCAAACCTACGAGCAGTACTTC. The whole variable domain, remainder taken from reference TRBV19 and TRBJ2-7, is DGGITQSPKYLFRKEGQNVTLSCEQNLNHDAMYWYRQDPGQGLRLIYYSQIVNDFQKGDIAEGYSVSREKKESFPLTVTSAQKNPTAFYLCASTVGQTYEQYFGPGTRLTVT.

The chain has TRBV29-1 and TRBJ1-5; the D gene is possibly TRBD1 (5 bases). CDR1 is SQVTM, CDR2 ANQGSEA, per germline. The CDR3 covers 12 residues. Trimming took 4 bases from V and 3 from J, leaving 7 bases between them. The CDR3 DNA reads TGCAGCGTTGCCGGGGCCAATCAGCCCCAGCATTTT. Encoded protein: CSVAGANQPQHF.

The CDR3, as DNA: TGTGCCAGCAGTTTAATCTCTGGGGCCAACGTCCTGACTTTC. Translated: CASSLISGANVLTF. The J gene is TRBJ2-6, the V gene TRBV28; D is undetermined. Per germline, CDR1 MDHEN and CDR2 SYDVKM. This CDR3 spans 14 amino acids. Deletions cut 2 bases from V and 0 bases from J, with 2 bases between.

By proportion, this clone is large. This chain uses TRBV4-2 with TRBJ2-7; 8 bases agree with TRBD1. V shed 0 bases, J shed 3 bases, and the junction held 4 bases outside the gene matches. Germline V lookup: CDR1 LGHNA, CDR2 YNFKEQ. This CDR3 has 15 residues. CDR3 nucleotides: TGTGCCAGCAGCCAAGATAGAGACAGGGGCTACGAGCAGTACTTC. This translates into CASSQDRDRGYEQYF.

This clone was observed once. The chain has TRBV2 and TRBJ1-4; 8 nucleotides align to TRBD1. The germline CDR1 and CDR2 sequences are SNHLY and FYNNEI. Germline trimming cut 4 bases from V and 8 bases from J; bases unmatched to any gene: 12. The CDR3 extends over 16 amino acids. CDR3: CASSGVAQGVGEKLFF. CDR3 in DNA: TGTGCCAGCAGTGGAGTTGCACAGGGGGTAGGAGAAAAACTGTTTTTT.